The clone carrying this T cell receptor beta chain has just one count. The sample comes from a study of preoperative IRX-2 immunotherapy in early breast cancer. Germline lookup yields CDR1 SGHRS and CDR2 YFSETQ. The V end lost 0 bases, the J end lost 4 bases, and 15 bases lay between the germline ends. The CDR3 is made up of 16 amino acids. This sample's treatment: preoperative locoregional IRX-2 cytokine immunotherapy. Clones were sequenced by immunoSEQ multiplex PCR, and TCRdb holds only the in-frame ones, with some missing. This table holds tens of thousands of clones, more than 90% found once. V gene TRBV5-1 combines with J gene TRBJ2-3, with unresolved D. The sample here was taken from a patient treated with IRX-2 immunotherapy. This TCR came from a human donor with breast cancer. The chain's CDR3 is CASSLAVVGNADTQYF. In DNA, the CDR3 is TGCGCCAGCAGCTTGGCCGTGGTAGGGAACGCAGATACGCAGTATTTT.